This entry features one TCR beta chain sequence. A junction boundary mismatches the germline segment, possibly from a read error. This entry comes from a study of blood T cell repertoires in COVID-19. Study at large: Acute and convalescent COVID-19 samples came from the United States, Italy and Spain.

This CDR3 has 12 residues. Looked up from germline, CDR1 is LGHDT and CDR2 is YNNKEL (reference sequence). Original analysis: Amplification with reference gene primers provided the estimates of nucleated cell counts. Produced via immunoSEQ multiplex PCR; TCRdb's table is partial and in-frame only. From that table come the V and J calls and clone size; the DNA was used to work out D and trimming. The sample lists 200,000 to 250,000 clones; around nine tenths were seen once. The sequencing input was peripheral blood. J is TRBJ1-6 and V is TRBV3-1 (or the pseudogene TRBV3-2); a weak D match, TRBD1 (5 bases). This receptor was identified in a young woman who had recovered from COVID-19. Here the CDR3 DNA reads TGTGCCAGCAGCCAGGCCACACAGGCTATCTACTTT. This codes for CASSQATQAIYF.